The 11 T cell receptor beta chains below come from one sample, sequenced in a study of T-cell memory formation after mild COVID-19. TCRdb re-called the 5' RACE reads with MiXCR, one entry per CDR3 protein. Here the sample spans 470,000 or so distinct CDR3 sequences, around 20% being singletons. The sample comprised PBMCs or a T cell subset sorted from them (not recorded which). These TCRs come from an adult woman who had mild COVID-19 (a few samples of this study predate the infection). Cell type and time point are not known.

This clonotype was recorded many times. CDR3 loop: CSVGGGRDTQYF. CDR3 DNA: TGCAGCGTAGGTGGCGGGAGGGATACGCAGTATTTT. The chain employs TRBV29-1 and TRBJ2-3; 8 nucleotides agree with TRBD2. Germline V lookup: CDR1 SQVTM, CDR2 ANQGSEA. V was pared by 6 bases and J by 6 bases, with 5 bases of the junction left unmatched. CDR3 size: 12 residues.

The table lists this clonotype with a count of one. This chain links TRBV7-9 with TRBJ1-4, with D perhaps matching TRBD1 (5 bases). CDR3 length: 15 residues. V shed 0 bases and J shed 8 bases, with 13 bases lying between them. In germline, CDR1 is SEHNR, CDR2 FQNEAQ (reference sequence). CDR3 DNA: TGTGCCAGCAGCTTAGCGTCCGGGGGAGCAGAAAAACTGTTTTTT. Its translation is CASSLASGGAEKLFF.

There are a few counts of this clonotype. This chain uses TRBV7-3 with TRBJ2-5; tentative D call: TRBD1 (5 bases). The CDR3 has 13 residues. Germline V gene lookup returns CDR1 SGHTA and CDR2 FQGTGA. V shed 2 bases and J shed 4 bases, with 8 bases lying between them. The chain's CDR3 is CASSLGASETQYF. DNA for the CDR3: TGTGCCAGCAGCTTAGGGGCGTCAGAGACCCAGTACTTC.

The sample holds many counts of this clonotype. This chain joins TRBV20-1 and TRBJ2-6, with D tentatively TRBD2 (6 bases). Germline-derived CDR1 and CDR2 are DFQATT and SNEGSKA (reference sequence). The CDR3 loop spans 15 amino acids. The V end was cut by 3 bases, the J end by 0 bases, with 9 bases between. Here the CDR3 reads CSASTSSSGANVLTF. CDR3 DNA: TGCAGTGCTAGTACTAGCAGCTCTGGGGCCAACGTCCTGACTTTC.

This clonotype was counted between two and nine times. This chain links TRBV12-3 or TRBV12-4 with TRBJ2-3, with TRBD1 as a possible D gene (6 bases). Between the trimmed V and J ends, which lost 3 bases and 4 bases, there was a span of 14 bases. This CDR3 spans 15 amino acids. The CDR3 reads CASSFSQGLSDTQYF. The CDR3 nucleotides read TGTGCCAGCAGTTTCAGTCAGGGGTTATCAGATACGCAGTATTTT.

The chain carries TRBV15 and TRBJ2-7; D is ambiguous. Trimming removed 1 base at V and 2 bases at J, with 9 bases between. The CDR3 runs to 14 residues. Germline lookup yields CDR1 LNHNV and CDR2 YYDKDF (reference sequence). The CDR3 is CATSRGLKTYEQYF. As DNA, the CDR3 is TGTGCCACCAGCAGAGGGCTTAAAACCTACGAGCAGTACTTC.

The chain joins TRBV7-9 to TRBJ2-1, with D possibly being TRBD1 (5 bases). The V and J ends lost 4 bases and 0 bases respectively, with 7 bases between them. The germline V gene has CDR1 SEHNR and CDR2 FQNEAQ (reference sequence). The CDR3 extends over 14 amino acids. CDR3 in DNA: TGTGCCAGCAGCTCGACAGCCTCCTACAATGAGCAGTTCTTC. This codes for CASSSTASYNEQFF.

The CDR3 DNA follows: TGTGCCATCAGCCGGGGGTCCTCCTACGAGCAGTACTTC. This translates into CAISRGSSYEQYF. V and J are TRBV10-3 and TRBJ2-7; a weak D match, TRBD2 (6 bases). Germline-derived CDR1 and CDR2 are ENHRY and SYGVKD. This CDR3 is 13 amino acids long. V lost 6 bases to trimming and J lost 0 bases, with 9 bases between them.

V gene TRBV4-1 combines with J gene TRBJ2-5, with a tentative D call TRBD2 (6 bases). With 4 bases removed from V and 2 bases from J, the gap between germline ends came to 17 bases. CDR1 and CDR2 (germline): MGHRA, YSYEKL. The CDR3 has 16 amino acids. CDR3 region: CASSLTGLGGQETQYF. CDR3 in DNA: TGCGCCAGCAGCCTAACTGGTCTGGGGGGACAAGAGACCCAGTACTTC.

The chain combines TRBV24-1 with TRBJ2-1, with D maybe TRBD2 (5 bases). In germline, CDR1 is KGHDR, CDR2 SFDVKD. V shed 0 bases and J shed 6 bases, with 8 bases lying between them. The CDR3 contains 14 residues. The CDR3 region is CATSDLKGGNEQFF. The CDR3 DNA reads TGTGCCACCAGTGATTTGAAAGGAGGCAATGAGCAGTTCTTC.

This clonotype was detected ten times or more. The chain has TRBV3-1 and TRBJ1-5, with D possibly matching TRBD1 (6 bases). Germline CDR1 is LGHDT and CDR2 is YNNKEL (reference sequence). The V end lost 4 bases, the J end lost 0 bases, and 13 bases lay between the germline ends. CDR3 length: 16 residues. CDR3 bases: TGTGCCAGCAGCCCGTTCGGGGGCCTTAGCAATCAGCCCCAGCATTTT. Amino acid sequence: CASSPFGGLSNQPQHF.